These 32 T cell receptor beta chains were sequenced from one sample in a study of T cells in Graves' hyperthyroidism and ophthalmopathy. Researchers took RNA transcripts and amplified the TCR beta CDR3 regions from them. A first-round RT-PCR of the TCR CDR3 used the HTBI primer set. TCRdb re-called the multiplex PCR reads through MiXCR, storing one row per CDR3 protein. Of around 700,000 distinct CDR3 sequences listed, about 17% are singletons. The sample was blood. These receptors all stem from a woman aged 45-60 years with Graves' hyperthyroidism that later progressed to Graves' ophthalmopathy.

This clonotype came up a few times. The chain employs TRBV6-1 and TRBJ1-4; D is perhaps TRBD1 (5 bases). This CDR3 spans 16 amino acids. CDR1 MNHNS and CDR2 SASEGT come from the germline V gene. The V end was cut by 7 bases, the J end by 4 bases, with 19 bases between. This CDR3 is CASMRGLSERNEKLFF. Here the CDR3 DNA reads TGTGCCAGCATGAGGGGCCTAAGCGAGCGTAATGAAAAACTGTTTTTT.

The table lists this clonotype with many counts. The CDR3 nucleotides read TGTGCCACCAGTCGGCGATTGAACACTGAAGCTTTCTTT. Protein: CATSRRLNTEAFF. V and J are TRBV19 and TRBJ1-1; D unclear. The CDR3 contains 13 residues. V was trimmed by 10 bases and J by 0 bases, leaving 12 bases between them. CDR1 is LNHDA, CDR2 SQIVND, per germline (reference sequence).

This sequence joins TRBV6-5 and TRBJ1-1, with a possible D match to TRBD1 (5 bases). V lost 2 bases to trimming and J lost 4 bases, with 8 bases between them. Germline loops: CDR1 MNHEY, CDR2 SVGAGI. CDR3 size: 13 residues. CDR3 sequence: CASSYARATEAFF. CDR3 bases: TGTGCCAGCAGTTACGCCAGGGCCACTGAAGCTTTCTTT.

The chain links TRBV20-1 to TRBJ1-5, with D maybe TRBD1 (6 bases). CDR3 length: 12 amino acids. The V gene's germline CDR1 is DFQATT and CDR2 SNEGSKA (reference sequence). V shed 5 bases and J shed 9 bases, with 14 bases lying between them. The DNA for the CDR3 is TGCAGTGCTGATACCGGGGGCGGGCCCCAGCATTTT. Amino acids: CSADTGGGPQHF.

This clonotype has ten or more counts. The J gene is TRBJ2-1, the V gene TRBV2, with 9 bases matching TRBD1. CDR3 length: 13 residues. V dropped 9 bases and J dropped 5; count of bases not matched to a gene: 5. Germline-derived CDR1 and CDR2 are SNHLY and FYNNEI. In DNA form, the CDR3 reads TGTGCCAGTGTAGGGACAGGGAACAATGAGCAGTTCTTC. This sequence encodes CASVGTGNNEQFF.

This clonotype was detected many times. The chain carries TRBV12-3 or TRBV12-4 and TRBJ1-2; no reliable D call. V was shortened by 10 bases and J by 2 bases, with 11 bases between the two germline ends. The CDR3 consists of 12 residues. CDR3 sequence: CAIIDINYGYTF. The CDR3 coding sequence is TGTGCCATCATTGACATCAACTATGGCTACACCTTC.

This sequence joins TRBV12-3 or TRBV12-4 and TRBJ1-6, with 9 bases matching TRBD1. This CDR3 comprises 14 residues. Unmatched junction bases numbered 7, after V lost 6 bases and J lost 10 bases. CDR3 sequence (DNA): TGTGCCAGCAGCCGGGGACAGGGTGTGTCACCCCTCCACTTT. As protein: CASSRGQGVSPLHF.

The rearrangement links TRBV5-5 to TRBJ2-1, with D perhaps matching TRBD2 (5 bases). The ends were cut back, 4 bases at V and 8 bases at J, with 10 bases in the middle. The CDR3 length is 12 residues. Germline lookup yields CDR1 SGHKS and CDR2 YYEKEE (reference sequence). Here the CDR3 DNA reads TGTGCCAGCAGCGAGAGGGCACATGAGCAGTTCTTC. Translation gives CASSERAHEQFF.

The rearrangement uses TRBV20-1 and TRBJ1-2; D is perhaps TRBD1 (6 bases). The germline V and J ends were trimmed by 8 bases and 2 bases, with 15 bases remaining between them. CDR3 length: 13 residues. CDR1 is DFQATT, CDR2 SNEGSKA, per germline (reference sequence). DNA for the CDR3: TGCAGTTTCGGACAGCTACCGAACTATGGCTACACCTTC. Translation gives CSFGQLPNYGYTF.

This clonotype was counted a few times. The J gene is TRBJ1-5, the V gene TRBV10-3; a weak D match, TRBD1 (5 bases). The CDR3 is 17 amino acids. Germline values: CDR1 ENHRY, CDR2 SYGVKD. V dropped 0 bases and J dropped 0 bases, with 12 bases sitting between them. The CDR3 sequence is CAISESGRTNSNQPQHF. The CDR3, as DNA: TGTGCCATCAGTGAGTCCGGTCGGACAAATAGCAATCAGCCCCAGCATTTT.

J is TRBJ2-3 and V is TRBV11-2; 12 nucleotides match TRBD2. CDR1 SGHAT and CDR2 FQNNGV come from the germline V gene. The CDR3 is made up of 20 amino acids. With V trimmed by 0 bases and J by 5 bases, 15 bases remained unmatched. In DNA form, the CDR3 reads TGTGCCAGCAGCTTAGATTATCGAGGCGCTAGCGGGGGGGCCCGAGATACGCAGTATTTT. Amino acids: CASSLDYRGASGGARDTQYF.

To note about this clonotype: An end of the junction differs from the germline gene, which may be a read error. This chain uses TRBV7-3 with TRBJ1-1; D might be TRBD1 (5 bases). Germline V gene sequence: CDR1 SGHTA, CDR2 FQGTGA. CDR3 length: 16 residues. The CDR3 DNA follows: TGTGCCAGCAGCCCTGGGGCAGGGATCATGAACACTGGAGCTTTCTTT. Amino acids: CASSPGAGIMNTGAFF.

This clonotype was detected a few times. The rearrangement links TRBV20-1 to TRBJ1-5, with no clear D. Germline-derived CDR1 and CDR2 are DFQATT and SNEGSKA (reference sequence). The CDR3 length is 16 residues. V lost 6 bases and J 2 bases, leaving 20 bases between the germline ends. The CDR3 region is CSANIKGEWGNQPQHF. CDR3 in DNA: TGCAGTGCCAATATTAAGGGCGAGTGGGGCAATCAGCCCCAGCATTTT.

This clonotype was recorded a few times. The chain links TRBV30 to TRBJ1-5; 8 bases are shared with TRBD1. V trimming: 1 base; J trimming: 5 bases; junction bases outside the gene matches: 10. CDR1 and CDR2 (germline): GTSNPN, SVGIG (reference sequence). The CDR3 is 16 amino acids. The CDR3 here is CAWSAYRGGTDQPQHF. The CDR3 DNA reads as TGTGCCTGGAGTGCCTACAGGGGGGGGACGGATCAGCCCCAGCATTTT.

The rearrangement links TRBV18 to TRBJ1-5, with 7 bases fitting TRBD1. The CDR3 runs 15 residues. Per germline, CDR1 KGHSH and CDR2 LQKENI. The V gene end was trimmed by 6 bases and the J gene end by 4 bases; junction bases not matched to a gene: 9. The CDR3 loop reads CASSLDRAPNQPQHF. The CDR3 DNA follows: TGTGCCAGCTCCCTTGACAGGGCCCCTAATCAGCCCCAGCATTTT.

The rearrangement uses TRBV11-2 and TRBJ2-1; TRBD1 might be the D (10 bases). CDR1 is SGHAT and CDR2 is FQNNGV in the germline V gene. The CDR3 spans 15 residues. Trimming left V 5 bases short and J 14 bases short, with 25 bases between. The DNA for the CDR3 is TGTGCCAGCAGCGCCGGGACAGGGGTCGCGGGAGGGGAGTTCTTC. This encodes CASSAGTGVAGGEFF.

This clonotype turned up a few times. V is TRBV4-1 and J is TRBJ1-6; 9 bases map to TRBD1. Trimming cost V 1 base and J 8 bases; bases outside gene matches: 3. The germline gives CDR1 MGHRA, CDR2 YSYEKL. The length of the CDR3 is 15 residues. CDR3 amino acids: CASSQAGQGYSPLHF. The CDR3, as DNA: TGCGCCAGCAGCCAAGCGGGACAGGGTTATTCACCCCTCCACTTT.

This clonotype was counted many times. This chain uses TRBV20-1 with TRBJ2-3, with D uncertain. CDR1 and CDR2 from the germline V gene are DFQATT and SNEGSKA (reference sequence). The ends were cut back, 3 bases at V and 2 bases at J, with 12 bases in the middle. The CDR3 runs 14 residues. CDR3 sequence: CSASSSASTDTQYF. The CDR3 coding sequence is TGCAGTGCTAGCTCCAGCGCTTCCACAGATACGCAGTATTTT.

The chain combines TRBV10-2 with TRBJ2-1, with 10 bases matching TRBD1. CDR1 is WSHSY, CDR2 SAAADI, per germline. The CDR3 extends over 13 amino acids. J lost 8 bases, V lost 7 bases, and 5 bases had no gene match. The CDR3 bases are TGCGCCAGCATAGAGACAGGGGGCCATGAGCAGTTCTTC. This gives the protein CASIETGGHEQFF.

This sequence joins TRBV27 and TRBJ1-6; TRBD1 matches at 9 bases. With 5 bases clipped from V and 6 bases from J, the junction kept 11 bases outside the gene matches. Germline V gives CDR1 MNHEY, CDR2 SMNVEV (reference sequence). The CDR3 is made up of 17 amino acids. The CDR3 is CASSPPQDRGGNSPLHF. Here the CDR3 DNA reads TGTGCCAGCAGTCCACCACAGGACAGGGGAGGTAATTCACCCCTCCACTTT.

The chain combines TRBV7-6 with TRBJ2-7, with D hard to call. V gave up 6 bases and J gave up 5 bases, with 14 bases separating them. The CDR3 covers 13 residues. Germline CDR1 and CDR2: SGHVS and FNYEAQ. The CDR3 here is CASSLAYRDEQYF. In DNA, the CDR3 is TGTGCCAGCAGTTTGGCATATCGTGACGAGCAGTACTTC.

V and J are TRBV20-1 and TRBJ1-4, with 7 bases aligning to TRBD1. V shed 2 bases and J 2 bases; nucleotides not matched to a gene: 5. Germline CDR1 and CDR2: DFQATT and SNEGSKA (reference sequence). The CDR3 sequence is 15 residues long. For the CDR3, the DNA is TGCAGTGCTAGAACACAGGGGCCCACTAATGAAAAACTGTTTTTT. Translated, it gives CSARTQGPTNEKLFF.

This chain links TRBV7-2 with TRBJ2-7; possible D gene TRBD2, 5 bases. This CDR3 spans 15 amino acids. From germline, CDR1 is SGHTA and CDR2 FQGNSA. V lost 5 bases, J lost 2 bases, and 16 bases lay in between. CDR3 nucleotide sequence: TGTGCCAGCAGCCCCGCGAGGGATGATCCCTACGAGCAGTACTTC. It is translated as CASSPARDDPYEQYF.

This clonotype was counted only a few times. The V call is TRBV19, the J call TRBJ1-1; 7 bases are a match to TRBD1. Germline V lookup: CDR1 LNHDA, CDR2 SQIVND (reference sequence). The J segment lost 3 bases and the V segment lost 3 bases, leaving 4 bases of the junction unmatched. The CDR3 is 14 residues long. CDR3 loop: CASSITGADTEAFF. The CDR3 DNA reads TGTGCCAGTAGTATTACAGGGGCGGACACTGAAGCTTTCTTT.

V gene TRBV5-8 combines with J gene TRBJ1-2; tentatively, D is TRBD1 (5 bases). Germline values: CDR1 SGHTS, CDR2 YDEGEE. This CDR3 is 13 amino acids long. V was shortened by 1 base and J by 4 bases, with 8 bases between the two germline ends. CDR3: CASSLRGTYGYTF. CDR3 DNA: TGTGCCAGCAGCTTGAGAGGGACCTATGGCTACACCTTC.

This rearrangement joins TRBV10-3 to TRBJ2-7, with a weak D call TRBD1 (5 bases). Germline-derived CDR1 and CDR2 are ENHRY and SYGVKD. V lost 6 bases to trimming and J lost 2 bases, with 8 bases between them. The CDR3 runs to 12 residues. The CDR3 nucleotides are TGTGCCATCAGGGGGCAGACCTACGAGCAGTACTTC. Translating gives CAIRGQTYEQYF.

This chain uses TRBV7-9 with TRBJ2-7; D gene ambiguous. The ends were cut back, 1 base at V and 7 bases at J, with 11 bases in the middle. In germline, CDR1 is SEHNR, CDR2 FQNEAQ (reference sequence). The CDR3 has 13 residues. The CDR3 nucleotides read TGTGCCAGCAGCTTAGATTCCCGGCGGGAGCAGTACTTC. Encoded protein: CASSLDSRREQYF.

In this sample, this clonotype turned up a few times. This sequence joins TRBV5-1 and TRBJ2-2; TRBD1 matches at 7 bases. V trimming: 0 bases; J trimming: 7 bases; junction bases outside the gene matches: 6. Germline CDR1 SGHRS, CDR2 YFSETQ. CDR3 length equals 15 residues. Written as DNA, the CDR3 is TGCGCCAGCAGCTTGGGTGACAGGGAGATCGGGGAGCTGTTTTTT. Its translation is CASSLGDREIGELFF. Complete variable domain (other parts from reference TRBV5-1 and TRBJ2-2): KAGVTQTPRYLIKTRGQQVTLSCSPISGHRSVSWYQQTPGQGLQFLFEYFSETQRNKGNFPGRFSGRQFSNSRSEMNVSTLELGDSALYLCASSLGDREIGELFFGEGSRLTVL.

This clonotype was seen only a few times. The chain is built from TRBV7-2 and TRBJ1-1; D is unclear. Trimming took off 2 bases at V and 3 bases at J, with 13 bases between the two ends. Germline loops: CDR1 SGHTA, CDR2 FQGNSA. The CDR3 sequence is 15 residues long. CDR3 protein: CASSLNPGLDTEAFF. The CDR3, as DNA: TGTGCCAGCAGCTTAAATCCCGGGTTGGACACTGAAGCTTTCTTT.

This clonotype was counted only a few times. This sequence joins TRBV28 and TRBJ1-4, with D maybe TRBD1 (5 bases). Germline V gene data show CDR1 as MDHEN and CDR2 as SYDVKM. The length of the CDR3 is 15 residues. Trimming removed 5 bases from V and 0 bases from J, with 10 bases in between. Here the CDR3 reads CASSARQPTNEKLFF. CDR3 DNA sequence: TGTGCCAGCAGTGCCAGACAGCCAACTAATGAAAAACTGTTTTTT.

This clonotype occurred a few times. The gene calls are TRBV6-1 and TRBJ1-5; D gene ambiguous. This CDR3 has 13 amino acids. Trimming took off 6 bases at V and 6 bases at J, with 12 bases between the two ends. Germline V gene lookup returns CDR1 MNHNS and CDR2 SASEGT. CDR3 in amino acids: CASSPIGPQPQHF. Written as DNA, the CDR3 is TGTGCCAGCAGCCCAATCGGGCCTCAGCCCCAGCATTTT.

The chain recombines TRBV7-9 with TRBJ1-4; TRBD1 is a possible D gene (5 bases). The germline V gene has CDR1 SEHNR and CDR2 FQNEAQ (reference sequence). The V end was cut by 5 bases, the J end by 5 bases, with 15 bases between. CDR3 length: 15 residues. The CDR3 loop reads CASSGLRGGNEKLFF. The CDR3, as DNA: TGTGCCAGCAGCGGCTTAAGGGGCGGCAATGAAAAACTGTTTTTT. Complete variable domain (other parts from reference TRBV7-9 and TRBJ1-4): DTGVSQNPRHKITKRGQNVTFRCDPISEHNRLYWYRQTLGQGPEFLTYFQNEAQLEKSRLLSDRFSAERPKGSFSTLEIQRTEQGDSAMYLCASSGLRGGNEKLFFGSGTQLSVL.